The clone carrying this T cell receptor beta chain came up a few times. This sample stems from a study of blood T cell repertoires in COVID-19. Clones were sequenced by immunoSEQ multiplex PCR, and TCRdb holds only the in-frame ones, with some missing. Found here are 250,000 to 350,000 clones, more than 80% of them singletons; the top ten hold 3%. Germline CDR1 SGDLS, CDR2 YYNGEE. The CDR3 extends over 13 amino acids. V lost 0 bases, J lost 7 bases, and 11 bases lay in between. The sequence derives from a woman aged 25 to 45 with active or convalescent COVID-19. The material sequenced was peripheral blood. The chain employs TRBV9 and TRBJ2-7; no firm D call. The CDR3 region has the DNA TGTGCCAGCAGCGTAGATTTCTCGGGTGAGCAGTACTTC. Translation gives CASSVDFSGEQYF.